This T cell receptor (beta chain) was sequenced for a study of control samples from healthy donors and cancer patients. The method was immunoSEQ multiplex PCR; TCRdb's version includes in-frame clones alone and lacks a portion of them. The sample consists of roughly 30,000 clones, roughly 85% of them appearing once. V was trimmed by 3 bases and J by 4 bases, leaving 15 bases between them. The CDR3 extends over 15 amino acids. CDR1 MNHNS and CDR2 SASEGT come from the germline V gene. J is TRBJ1-2 and V is TRBV6-1; no clear D gene. The TCR comes from a man in his 60s with head and neck cancer. Sequencing was done on a sample of PBMCs. The CDR3 reads CASSDSWGLIYGYTF. In DNA form, the CDR3 reads TGTGCCAGCAGTGATAGCTGGGGTCTGATCTATGGCTACACCTTC.